This is a list of T cell receptor beta chains from one sample in a study of response to subunit inactivated influenza vaccine. TCRdb used MiXCR to reprocess the RT-PCR reads, holding one entry per CDR3 protein. The table records more than 700,000 distinct CDR3 sequences, around 21% of them present only once. Sequenced material: PBMCs from blood, taken 4 to 6 days after vaccination. Receptors were obtained from a man aged 50 to 59 who received an inactivated influenza vaccine. Both conserved end residues are part of each CDR3. The order of the fields is clone size, V gene, J gene, D gene, CDR3 DNA, CDR3 protein. The D gene is left open where the match is weak. The size of a clone is reported for some rows only, either as once, few or many, or as a class for expanded clones.

>.|TRBV30|TRBJ1-1|.
TGTGCCTGGAGAACAGGGTTTCGGAACACTGAAGCTTTCTTT
CAWRTGFRNTEAFF
>few|TRBV5-1|TRBJ2-5|.
TGCGCCAGCAGCTTTACCGGGATCGAGACCCAGTACTTC
CASSFTGIETQYF
>few|TRBV4-3|TRBJ2-7|.
TGCGCCAGCAGCCAAGACAGGTGGATCGAGCAGTACTTC
CASSQDRWIEQYF
>few|TRBV12-3/TRBV12-4|TRBJ2-3|.
TGTGCCAGCAGTTTCGATCGTGGAGGATACACAGATACGCAGTATTTT
CASSFDRGGYTDTQYF
>.|TRBV4-3|TRBJ2-6|.
TGCGCCAGCAGCCGATTCTCTGGGGCCAACGTCCTGACTTTC
CASSRFSGANVLTF
>.|TRBV11-1|TRBJ2-7|.
TGTGCCAGCAGCTCACAGGGAACCCTATCCTACGAGCAGTACTTC
CASSSQGTLSYEQYF
>.|TRBV10-3|TRBJ1-6|TRBD1
TGTGCCATCAGTGAGGGGACAGGGTCTAATTCACCCCTCCACTTT
CAISEGTGSNSPLHF
>.|TRBV18|TRBJ2-7|.
TGTGCCAGCTCACCACCCAACGCCAGGGCGGACGAGCAGTACTTC
CASSPPNARADEQYF
>.|TRBV27|TRBJ1-2|.
TGTGCCAGCAGCCAAACGAGAGGCGAGGGGTTAGGTAACTATGGCTACACCTTC
CASSQTRGEGLGNYGYTF
>.|TRBV7-2|TRBJ2-3|TRBD2
TGTGCCAGCAGATCAGCGGGGGGGCGAGATACGCAGTATTTT
CASRSAGGRDTQYF
>.|TRBV4-3|TRBJ2-6|.
TGCGCCAGCAGCCAAGTTCTAGGAGGGACCCGTGCAGGGGCCAACGTCCTGACTTTC
CASSQVLGGTRAGANVLTF
>few|TRBV24-1|TRBJ2-5|TRBD2
TGTGCCACCAGTGATGCCTCGGGACTAGCGGACAAAGAGACCCAGTACTTC
CATSDASGLADKETQYF
>.|TRBV12-3/TRBV12-4|TRBJ1-1|.
TGTGCCAGCAGCCCCGAGGTTCGACTGATGAACACTGAAGCTTTCTTT
CASSPEVRLMNTEAFF
>few|TRBV20-1|TRBJ2-3|.
TGCAGTGCAGGACAGCCAGATACGCAGTATTTT
CSAGQPDTQYF
>.|TRBV20-1|TRBJ2-3|TRBD2
TGCAGTGCTAGAACTTCGGGACTAGTAGCAGATACGCAGTATTTT
CSARTSGLVADTQYF
>.|TRBV3-1|TRBJ1-5|.
TGTGCCAGCAGCCTCTCCACAGTTAGCAATCAGCCCCAGCATTTT
CASSLSTVSNQPQHF
>.|TRBV20-1|TRBJ2-5|.
TGCAGTGCTGCGGGACCCCTCCAAGAGACCCAGTACTTC
CSAAGPLQETQYF
>.|TRBV12-3/TRBV12-4|TRBJ2-2|TRBD1
TGTGCCAGCAGTCCGACAGGGGGACGGAAGGGAACCGGGGAGCTGTTTTTT
CASSPTGGRKGTGELFF
>few|TRBV20-1|TRBJ1-2|TRBD1
TGCAGTGCCGCGACAGGGGGCGACTATGGCTACACCTTC
CSAATGGDYGYTF
>few|TRBV4-2|TRBJ2-7|TRBD2
TGTGCCAGCAGCCAAGTGCCAGCGGGAGGGCCCTACGAGCAGTACTTC
CASSQVPAGGPYEQYF
>few|TRBV20-1|TRBJ2-7|TRBD1
TGCAGTGCTTGGGGACAGGGAGCCTACGAGCAGTACTTC
CSAWGQGAYEQYF